The source of this T cell receptor (beta chain) is a study of vaccination and CD4 T cells after COVID-19. The wider study: Stimulation used overlapping spike peptides from SARS-CoV-2, HCoV-NL63, HCoV-OC43 and HCoV-229E.

Specified treatment: roughly 11-day PBMC culture with coronavirus spike peptide pools or control peptides (ViraFEST assay). The collection of CD4+ T cells from the unexposed donor took place before the COVID-19 pandemic (2011-2018). ViraFEST used peptide pools to expand antigen-specific T cells and subsequently sequenced their TCRs. It was after roughly ten days of culture that CD4+ T cells were isolated by negative selection. About this clonotype itself: Its specificity is unknown.

With 6 bases removed from V and 4 bases from J, the gap between germline ends came to 12 bases. Germline CDR1 and CDR2: DFQATT and SNEGSKA (reference sequence). This CDR3 is 12 amino acids long. With the Oncomine TCR Beta short-read assay, DNA from cultured CD4+ T cells was sequenced. Using the QIAamp micro DNA kit, genomic DNA was extracted from the CD4+ T cells that had been cultured. TCRdb passed the PCR reads through MiXCR, listing each CDR3 protein once. The sample holds some 10,000 distinct CDR3 sequences, around 28% seen once. This sequence originates from a human donor in good health. Material: CD4+ T cells from blood, cultured in vitro. V is TRBV20-1 and J is TRBJ1-1; D unclear. The CDR3 loop is CSATAGFTEAFF. In DNA, the CDR3 is TGCAGTGCAACAGCTGGTTTCACTGAAGCTTTCTTT.